This T cell receptor beta chain was sequenced in a study of blood T cells in healthy people across ages. This clonotype was detected a few times. The use of a sample-barcoded 5' primer and a J-beta primer mix characterized a second PCR of about 7 to 12 cycles. MiXCR was run by TCRdb on the 5' RACE reads, yielding one entry per CDR3 protein. Counted here are some 370,000 distinct CDR3 sequences, 45% to 65% occurring once; the ten biggest clones make up 45% to 60%. Germline V gene data show CDR1 as SGHDT and CDR2 as YYEEEE. The length of the CDR3 is 13 residues. Trimming cost V 6 bases and J 6 bases, with 14 bases left between them.

The sample was blood. The chain uses TRBV5-6 and TRBJ2-3; TRBD2 is a possible D gene (5 bases). This sequence originates from a man aged 55 to 70 in good health. The DNA of the CDR3 is TGTGCCAGCAACCTAATCCGGGGTGATACGCAGTATTTT. Its protein product is CASNLIRGDTQYF.